This TCR beta chain is from a study of blood T cell repertoires in COVID-19. Clones were read by immunoSEQ multiplex PCR, and TCRdb kept only the in-frame ones, dropping some. Here the sample spans 200,000 to 250,000 clones, around 86% being singletons. The CDR3 consists of 15 residues. The germline gives CDR1 MNHEY, CDR2 SVGAGI. V shed 5 bases, J shed 2 bases, and the junction held 6 bases outside the gene matches. The TCR was taken from a woman older than 75 with COVID-19, enrolled during active disease. Sequenced sample: peripheral blood. The J gene is TRBJ1-5, the V gene TRBV6-5, with 7 nucleotides matching TRBD1. The CDR3 sequence: CASSRTGRGNQPQHF. The CDR3 nucleotides read TGTGCCAGCAGTCGGACAGGTCGGGGCAATCAGCCCCAGCATTTT.